The present T cell receptor (beta chain) was sequenced within a study of T cells in Graves' hyperthyroidism and ophthalmopathy. Study-wide context: Staff took peripheral blood when the initial diagnosis was made, before any treatment began.

Exclusion criteria comprised uncontrolled infection, other autoimmune disease, pregnancy or lactation. Together with thyroid ultrasound, orbital computed tomography, serum thyroxine and TRAb, clinical symptoms were used for diagnoses. The ends were cut back, 4 bases at V and 2 bases at J, with 19 bases in the middle. This CDR3 contains 16 residues. Germline CDR1 and CDR2: SGHRS and YFSETQ. Amplification of TCR beta CDR3 regions used RNA as the template. Carried out on the TCR CDR3, a first-round RT-PCR used the HTBI primer set. TCRdb itself ran the multiplex PCR reads through MiXCR, one entry per CDR3 protein. The sample has approximately 400,000 distinct CDR3 sequences, approximately 25% seen once. Findings and limits, study-wide: A 13 V-J model separated ophthalmopathy from stable hyperthyroidism.

This clonotype appeared many times. Its cognate antigen is unknown. This TCR derives from a man aged 45-60 years with Graves' hyperthyroidism. The gene calls are TRBV5-1 and TRBJ2-7; D unresolved. Source material: blood. The CDR3 spells CASSVQPGRIPYEQYF. DNA for the CDR3: TGCGCCAGCAGCGTACAACCTGGCCGGATCCCCTACGAGCAGTACTTC.